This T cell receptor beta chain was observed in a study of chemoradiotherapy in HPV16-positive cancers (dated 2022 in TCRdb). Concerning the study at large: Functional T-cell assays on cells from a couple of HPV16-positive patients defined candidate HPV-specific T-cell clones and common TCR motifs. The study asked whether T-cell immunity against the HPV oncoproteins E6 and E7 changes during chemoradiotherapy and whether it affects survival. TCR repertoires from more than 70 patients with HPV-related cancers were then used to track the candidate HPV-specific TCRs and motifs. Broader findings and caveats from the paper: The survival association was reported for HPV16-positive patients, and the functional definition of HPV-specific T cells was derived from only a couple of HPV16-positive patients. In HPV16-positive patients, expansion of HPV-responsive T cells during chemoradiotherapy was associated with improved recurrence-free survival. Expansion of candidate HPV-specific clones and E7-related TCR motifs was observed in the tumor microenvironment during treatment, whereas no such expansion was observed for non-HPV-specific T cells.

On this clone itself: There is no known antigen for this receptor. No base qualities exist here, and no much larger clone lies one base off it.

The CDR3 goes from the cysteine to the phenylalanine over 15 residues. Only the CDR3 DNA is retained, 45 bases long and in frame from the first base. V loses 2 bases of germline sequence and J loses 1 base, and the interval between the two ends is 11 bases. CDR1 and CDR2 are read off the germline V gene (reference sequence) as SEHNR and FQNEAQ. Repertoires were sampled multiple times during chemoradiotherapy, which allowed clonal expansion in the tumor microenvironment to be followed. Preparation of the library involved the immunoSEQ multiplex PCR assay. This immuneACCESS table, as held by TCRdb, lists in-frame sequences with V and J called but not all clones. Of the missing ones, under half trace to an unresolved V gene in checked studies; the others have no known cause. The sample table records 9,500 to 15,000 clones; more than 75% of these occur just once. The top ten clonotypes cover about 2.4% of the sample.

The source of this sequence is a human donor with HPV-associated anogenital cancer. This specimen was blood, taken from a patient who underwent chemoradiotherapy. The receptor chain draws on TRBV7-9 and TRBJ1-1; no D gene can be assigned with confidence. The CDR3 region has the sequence CASSLRSSGNTEAFF. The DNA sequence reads TGTGCCAGCAGCTTAAGGAGTAGCGGGAACACTGAAGCTTTCTTT.